This paragraph reports one TCR beta chain. The sample originates from a study of CD8+ T cells in alopecia areata. The V gene's germline CDR1 is LGHNA and CDR2 YSLEER. With 1 base clipped from V and 5 bases from J, the junction kept 5 bases outside the gene matches. CDR3 length equals 17 residues. Peripheral blood and lesional scalp punch biopsies were taken from alopecia areata patients. Cell sorting on a FACSAria was used to separate CD4+ and CD8+ T cells from the PBMCs. cDNA reverse transcribed from extracted RNA served as the sequencing template. The assay was immunoSEQ multiplex PCR, and TCRdb's table has in-frame clones only and misses some. The sample contains over 150,000 clones, almost 65% of which appear only once.

The material sequenced was CD4+ T cells sorted from blood, taken at week 0. The chain joins TRBV4-3 to TRBJ2-3, with 14 bases identical to TRBD2. The TCR sequence derives from a human donor with alopecia areata. The CDR3 protein is CASSQGLAGGPVDTQYF. The CDR3 DNA sequence: TGCGCCAGCAGCCAAGGACTAGCGGGGGGGCCAGTAGATACGCAGTATTTT.